The clone carrying this TCR beta chain was counted a few times. The data belong to a study of T cells after yellow fever vaccination. TCRdb passed the 5' RACE reads through MiXCR, listing each CDR3 protein once. This table holds around 360,000 distinct CDR3 sequences, around a tenth found once. Germline assignment: CDR1 MNHNS and CDR2 SASEGT. The CDR3 runs to 14 residues. The V gene lost 6 bases and the J gene lost 1 base, with 12 bases spanning the gap. The rearrangement links TRBV6-1 to TRBJ1-1; perhaps TRBD1 as D (5 bases). This receptor was identified in a young man who received the YFV17D yellow fever vaccine. The sample here was PBMCs, taken on the day of the first yellow fever vaccination. This chain's CDR3 is CASRRGLRNTEAFF. In DNA form, the CDR3 reads TGTGCCAGCAGACGGGGACTGAGGAACACTGAAGCTTTCTTT.